This TCR beta chain was identified during a study of T cells in Graves' hyperthyroidism and ophthalmopathy. General observations from the study: Ophthalmopathy was model-predicted a median about six months pre-onset. Expanded thyroid clonotypes (above 0.001) were mostly also found in blood. A model of 13 V-J pairs discriminated ophthalmopathy from stable hyperthyroidism.

This clonotype was seen ten or more times. What it recognizes is unknown. Pregnant or lactating patients were excluded, as were those with uncontrolled infection or other autoimmune disease. Researchers amplified the TCR beta CDR3 regions from RNA transcripts. Initially, a first-round RT-PCR of the TCR CDR3 employed the HTBI primer set. MiXCR was run by TCRdb on the multiplex PCR reads, yielding one entry per CDR3 protein. This table holds hundreds of thousands of distinct CDR3 sequences, over 40% found once. The receptor was isolated from an adult man with Graves' disease, either hyperthyroidism or ophthalmopathy (not recorded which). Sequencing was carried out using peripheral blood or thyroid tissue (not recorded which).

For the CDR3, the DNA is TGCAGTGCTAGAGCCACTAGCGGGAGTTTTCGCGAGCAGTACTTC. Its translation is CSARATSGSFREQYF. The chain carries TRBV20-1 and TRBJ2-7, with TRBD2 matching 11 bases. The CDR3 sequence is 15 residues long. Germline V CDR1 and CDR2: DFQATT, SNEGSKA (reference sequence). V lost 1 base and J lost 6; bases outside the gene matches: 8.